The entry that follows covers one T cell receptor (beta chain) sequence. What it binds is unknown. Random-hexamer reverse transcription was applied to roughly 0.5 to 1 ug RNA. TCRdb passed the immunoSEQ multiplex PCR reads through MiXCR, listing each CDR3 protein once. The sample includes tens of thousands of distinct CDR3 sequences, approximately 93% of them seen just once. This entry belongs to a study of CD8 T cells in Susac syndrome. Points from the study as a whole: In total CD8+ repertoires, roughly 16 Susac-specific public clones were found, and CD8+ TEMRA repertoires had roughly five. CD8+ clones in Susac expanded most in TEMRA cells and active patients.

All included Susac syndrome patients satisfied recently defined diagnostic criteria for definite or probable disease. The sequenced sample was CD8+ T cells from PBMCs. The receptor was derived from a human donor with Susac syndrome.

CDR3 bases: TGCAGTGCTAGAGCCACAGGGTCCTACGAGCAGTACTTC. Protein: CSARATGSYEQYF. The chain recombines TRBV20-1 with TRBJ2-7; tentatively, D is TRBD1 (6 bases). In germline, CDR1 is DFQATT, CDR2 SNEGSKA (reference sequence). With 1 base removed from V and 1 base from J, the gap between germline ends came to 8 bases. There are 13 residues in the CDR3.